Listed here is a single T cell receptor (beta chain). The antigen is not known. The ends were cut back, 2 bases at V and 5 bases at J, with 16 bases in the middle. This CDR3 region has 16 residues. CDR1 is SGHDT, CDR2 YYEEEE, per germline. These data come from a study of graft-versus-host responses after intestinal transplantation. Study overall: Transplants were multivisceral, liver-intestinal, or isolated intestinal. Anti-thymocyte globulin induction preceded roughly 3 years of tacrolimus and steroid maintenance in all recipients.

Tissue processing of the graft released intraepithelial and lamina propria lymphocytes from it. The study, taken as a whole, reports: Early post-transplant declines in HvG were associated with peak levels of circulating GvH clones. Those patients showing graft-donor T cell macrochimerism displayed high graft-versus-host to host-versus-graft clonal ratios in allografts.

Assay: immunoSEQ multiplex PCR; the TCRdb copy retains only in-frame clones and omits some. The table lists a few thousand clones, more than 55% of them singletons, with approximately 30% in the top ten. The source of this sequence is a human patient who received an intestinal transplant, so some T cells may come from the graft donor. The V gene is TRBV5-6, the J gene TRBJ1-4; D might be TRBD1 (5 bases). The sequencing used ileum tissue, collected about 300 days after intestinal transplant. This chain's CDR3 is CASSLLGPGRNEKLFF. The CDR3 nucleotides are TGTGCCAGCAGCTTACTAGGGCCAGGGAGGAATGAAAAACTGTTTTTT.